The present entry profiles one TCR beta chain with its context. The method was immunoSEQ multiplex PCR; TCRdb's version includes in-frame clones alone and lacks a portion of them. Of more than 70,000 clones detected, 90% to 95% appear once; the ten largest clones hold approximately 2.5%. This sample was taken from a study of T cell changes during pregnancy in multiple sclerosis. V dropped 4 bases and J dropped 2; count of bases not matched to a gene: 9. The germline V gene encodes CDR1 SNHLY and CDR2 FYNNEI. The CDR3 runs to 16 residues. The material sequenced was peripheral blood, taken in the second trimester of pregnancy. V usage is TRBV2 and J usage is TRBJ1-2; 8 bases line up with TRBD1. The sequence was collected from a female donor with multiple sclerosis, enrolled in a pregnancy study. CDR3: CASSVNRGELNYGYTF. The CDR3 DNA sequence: TGTGCCAGCAGTGTCAACAGGGGGGAGTTGAACTATGGCTACACCTTC.